This T cell receptor beta chain was found in a study of T cells in Graves' hyperthyroidism and ophthalmopathy. Amplified TCR beta CDR3 regions derived from RNA transcripts. The TCR CDR3 first-round RT-PCR relied on the HTBI primer set. Each CDR3 protein is one row after TCRdb ran MiXCR on the multiplex PCR reads. The sample has 300,000 to 450,000 distinct CDR3 sequences, roughly 25% seen once. Germline values: CDR1 MDHEN, CDR2 SYDVKM. The length of the CDR3 is 14 residues. The junction had 2 bases not matched to a gene; V was cut back by 5 bases and J by 2 bases. The sequencing input was blood. The TCR comes from a man in his fifties with Graves' hyperthyroidism. The V call is TRBV28, the J call TRBJ2-1; 8 bases align to TRBD1. This CDR3 reads CASSETGAYNEQFF. CDR3 sequence (DNA): TGTGCCAGCAGTGAGACAGGGGCCTACAATGAGCAGTTCTTC.